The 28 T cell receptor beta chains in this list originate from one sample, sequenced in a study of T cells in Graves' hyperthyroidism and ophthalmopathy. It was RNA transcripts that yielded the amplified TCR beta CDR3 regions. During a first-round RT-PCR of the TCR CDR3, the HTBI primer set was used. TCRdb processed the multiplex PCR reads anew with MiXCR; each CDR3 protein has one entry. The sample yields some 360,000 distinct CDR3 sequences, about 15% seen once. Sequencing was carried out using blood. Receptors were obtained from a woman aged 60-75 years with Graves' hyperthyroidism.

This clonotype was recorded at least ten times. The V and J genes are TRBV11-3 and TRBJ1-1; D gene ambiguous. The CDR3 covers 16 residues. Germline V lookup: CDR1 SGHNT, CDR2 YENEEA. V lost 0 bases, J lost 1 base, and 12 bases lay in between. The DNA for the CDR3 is TGTGCCAGCAGCTTAGAACCGGCAACGGCGAACACTGAAGCTTTCTTT. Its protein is CASSLEPATANTEAFF.

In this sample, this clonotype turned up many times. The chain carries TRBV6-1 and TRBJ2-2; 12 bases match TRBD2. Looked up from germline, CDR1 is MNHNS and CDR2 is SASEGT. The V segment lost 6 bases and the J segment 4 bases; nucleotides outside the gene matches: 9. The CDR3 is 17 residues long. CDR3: CASRPTSGSLSTGELFF. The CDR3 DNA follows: TGTGCCAGCAGACCGACTAGCGGGAGCCTCTCCACCGGGGAGCTGTTTTTT.

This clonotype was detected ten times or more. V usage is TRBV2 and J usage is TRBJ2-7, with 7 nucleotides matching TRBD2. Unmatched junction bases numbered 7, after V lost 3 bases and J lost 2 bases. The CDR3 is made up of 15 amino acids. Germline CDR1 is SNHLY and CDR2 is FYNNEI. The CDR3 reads CASSDSGGGTYEQYF. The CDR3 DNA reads TGTGCCAGCAGTGATTCTGGCGGGGGAACCTACGAGCAGTACTTC.

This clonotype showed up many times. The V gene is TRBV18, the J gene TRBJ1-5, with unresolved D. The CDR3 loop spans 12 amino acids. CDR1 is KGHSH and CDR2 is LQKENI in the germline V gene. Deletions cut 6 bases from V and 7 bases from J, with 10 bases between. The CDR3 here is CASSPGVQPQHF. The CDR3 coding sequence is TGTGCCAGCTCCCCTGGGGTCCAGCCCCAGCATTTT.

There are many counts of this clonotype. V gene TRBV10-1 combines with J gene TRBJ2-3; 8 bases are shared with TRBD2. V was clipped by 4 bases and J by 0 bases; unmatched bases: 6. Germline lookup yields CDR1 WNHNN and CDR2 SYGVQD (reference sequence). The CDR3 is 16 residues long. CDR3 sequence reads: CASSVRAGVSTDTQYF. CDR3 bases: TGCGCCAGCAGTGTAAGAGCGGGAGTGAGCACAGATACGCAGTATTTT.

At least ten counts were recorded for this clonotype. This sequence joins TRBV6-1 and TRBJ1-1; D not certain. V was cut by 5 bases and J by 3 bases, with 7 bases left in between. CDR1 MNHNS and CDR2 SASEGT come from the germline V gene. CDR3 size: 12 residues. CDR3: CASSTQYTEAFF. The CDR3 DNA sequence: TGTGCCAGCAGTACACAGTACACTGAAGCTTTCTTT.

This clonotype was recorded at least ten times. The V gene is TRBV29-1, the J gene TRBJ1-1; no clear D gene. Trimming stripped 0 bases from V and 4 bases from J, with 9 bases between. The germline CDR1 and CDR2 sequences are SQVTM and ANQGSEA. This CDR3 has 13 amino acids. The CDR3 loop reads CSVEDRTRTEAFF. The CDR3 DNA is TGCAGCGTTGAAGATCGTACTCGCACTGAAGCTTTCTTT.

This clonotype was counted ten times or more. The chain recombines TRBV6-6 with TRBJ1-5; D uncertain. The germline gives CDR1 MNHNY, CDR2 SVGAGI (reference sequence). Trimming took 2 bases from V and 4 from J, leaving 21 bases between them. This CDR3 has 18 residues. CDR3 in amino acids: CASSYTRKPRTENQPQHF. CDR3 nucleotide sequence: TGTGCCAGCAGTTACACCCGAAAACCCCGGACCGAAAATCAGCCCCAGCATTTT.

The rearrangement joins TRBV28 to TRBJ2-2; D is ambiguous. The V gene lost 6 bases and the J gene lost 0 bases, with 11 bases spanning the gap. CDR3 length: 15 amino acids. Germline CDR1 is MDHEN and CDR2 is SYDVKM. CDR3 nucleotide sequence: TGTGCCAGCAGCCACCGACGGGCGAACACCGGGGAGCTGTTTTTT. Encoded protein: CASSHRRANTGELFF.

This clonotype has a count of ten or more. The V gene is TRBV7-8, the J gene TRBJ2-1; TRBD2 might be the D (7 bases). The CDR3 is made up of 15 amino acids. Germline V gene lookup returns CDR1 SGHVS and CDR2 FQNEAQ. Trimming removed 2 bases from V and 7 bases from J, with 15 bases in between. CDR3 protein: CASSLWGRERNEQFF. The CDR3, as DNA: TGTGCCAGCAGCTTATGGGGGCGGGAGCGGAATGAGCAGTTCTTC.

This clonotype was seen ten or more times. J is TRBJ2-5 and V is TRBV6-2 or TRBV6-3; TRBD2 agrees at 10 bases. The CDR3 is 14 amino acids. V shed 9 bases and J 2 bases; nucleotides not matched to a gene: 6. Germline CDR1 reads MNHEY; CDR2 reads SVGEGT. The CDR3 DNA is TGTGCCAGGAGGGCTAGCGGGAGACAAGAGACCCAGTACTTC. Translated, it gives CARRASGRQETQYF.

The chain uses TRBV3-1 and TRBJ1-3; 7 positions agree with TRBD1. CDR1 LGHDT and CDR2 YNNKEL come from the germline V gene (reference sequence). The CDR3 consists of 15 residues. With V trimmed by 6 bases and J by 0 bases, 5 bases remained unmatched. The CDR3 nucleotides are TGTGCCAGCAGGCAGGGACAGAGCTCTGGAAACACCATATATTTT. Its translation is CASRQGQSSGNTIYF.

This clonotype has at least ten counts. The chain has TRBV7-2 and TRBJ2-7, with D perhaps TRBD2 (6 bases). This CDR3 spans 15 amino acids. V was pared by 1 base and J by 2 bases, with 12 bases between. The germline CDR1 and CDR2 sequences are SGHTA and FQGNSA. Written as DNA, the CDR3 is TGTGCCAGCAGCTTAGTCCCCGGGAGCACCTACGAGCAGTACTTC. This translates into CASSLVPGSTYEQYF. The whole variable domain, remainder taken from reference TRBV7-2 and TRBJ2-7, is GAGVSQSPSNKVTEKGKDVELRCDPISGHTALYWYRQSLGQGLEFLIYFQGNSAPDKSGLPSDRFSAERTGGSVSTLTIQRTQQEDSAVYLCASSLVPGSTYEQYFGPGTRLTVT.

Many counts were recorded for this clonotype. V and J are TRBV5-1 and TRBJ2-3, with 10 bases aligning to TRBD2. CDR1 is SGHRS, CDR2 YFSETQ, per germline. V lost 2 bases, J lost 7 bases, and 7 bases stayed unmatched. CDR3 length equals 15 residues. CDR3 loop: CASSFPAGGGNTQYF. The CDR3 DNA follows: TGCGCCAGCAGCTTTCCAGCGGGAGGGGGAAATACGCAGTATTTT.

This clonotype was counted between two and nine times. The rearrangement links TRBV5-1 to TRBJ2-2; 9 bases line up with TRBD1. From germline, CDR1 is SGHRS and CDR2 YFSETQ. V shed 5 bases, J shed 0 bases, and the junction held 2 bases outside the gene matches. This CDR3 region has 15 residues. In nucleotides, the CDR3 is TGCGCCAGCAGGGACAGGGGAGCGAACACCGGGGAGCTGTTTTTT. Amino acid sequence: CASRDRGANTGELFF.

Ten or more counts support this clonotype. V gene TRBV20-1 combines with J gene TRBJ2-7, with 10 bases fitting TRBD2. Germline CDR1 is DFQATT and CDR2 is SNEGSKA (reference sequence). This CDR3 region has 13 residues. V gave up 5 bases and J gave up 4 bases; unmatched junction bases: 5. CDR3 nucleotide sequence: TGCAGTGCTTGGACTAGCGGTCTTTACGAGCAGTACTTC. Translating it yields CSAWTSGLYEQYF.

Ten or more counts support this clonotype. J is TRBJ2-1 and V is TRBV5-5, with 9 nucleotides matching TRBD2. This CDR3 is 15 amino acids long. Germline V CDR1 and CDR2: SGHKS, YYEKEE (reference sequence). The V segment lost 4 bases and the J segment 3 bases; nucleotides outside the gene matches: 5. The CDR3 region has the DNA TGTGCCAGCAGCCTGACTAGCGGCGACTACAATGAGCAGTTCTTC. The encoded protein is CASSLTSGDYNEQFF. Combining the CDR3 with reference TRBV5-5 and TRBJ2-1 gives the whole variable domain DAGVTQSPTHLIKTRGQQVTLRCSPISGHKSVSWYQQVLGQGPQFIFQYYEKEERGRGNFPDRFSARQFPNYSSELNVNALLLGDSALYLCASSLTSGDYNEQFFGPGTRLTVL.

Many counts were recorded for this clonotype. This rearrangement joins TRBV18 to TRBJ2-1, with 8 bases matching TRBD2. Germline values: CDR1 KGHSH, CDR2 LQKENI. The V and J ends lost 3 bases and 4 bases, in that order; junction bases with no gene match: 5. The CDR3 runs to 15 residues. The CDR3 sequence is CASSPRGGRYNEQFF. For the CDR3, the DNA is TGTGCCAGCTCACCCAGGGGCGGGAGGTACAATGAGCAGTTCTTC.

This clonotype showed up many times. CDR3 sequence: CAISKGQASGNTIYF. The CDR3 region has the DNA TGTGCCATCAGTAAGGGCCAAGCCTCTGGAAACACCATATATTTT. The gene calls are TRBV10-3 and TRBJ1-3; no clear D gene. Trimming took off 5 bases at V and 0 bases at J, with 11 bases between the two ends. CDR3 length: 15 residues. CDR1 is ENHRY and CDR2 is SYGVKD in the germline V gene.

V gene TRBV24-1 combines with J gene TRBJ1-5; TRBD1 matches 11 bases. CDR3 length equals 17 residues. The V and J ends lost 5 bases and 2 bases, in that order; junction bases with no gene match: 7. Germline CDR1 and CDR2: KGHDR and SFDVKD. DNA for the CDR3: TGTGCCACCAGTGCCCGGACAGGGGGCCTTGGCAATCAGCCCCAGCATTTT. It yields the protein CATSARTGGLGNQPQHF.

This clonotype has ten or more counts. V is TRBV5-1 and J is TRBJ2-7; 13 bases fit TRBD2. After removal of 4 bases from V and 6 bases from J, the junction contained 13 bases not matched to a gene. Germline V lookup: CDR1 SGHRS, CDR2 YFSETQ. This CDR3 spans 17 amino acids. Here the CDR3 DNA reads TGCGCCAGCAGCCCCCTCCCCGGACTAGCGGGAGATAGCGAGCAGTACTTC. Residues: CASSPLPGLAGDSEQYF.

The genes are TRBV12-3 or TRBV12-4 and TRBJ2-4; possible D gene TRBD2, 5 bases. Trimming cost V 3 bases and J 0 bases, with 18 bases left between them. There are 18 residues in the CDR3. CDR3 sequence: CASSFGRRVNLAKNIQYF. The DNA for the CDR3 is TGTGCCAGCAGTTTTGGGCGGCGGGTTAATCTAGCCAAAAACATTCAGTACTTC.

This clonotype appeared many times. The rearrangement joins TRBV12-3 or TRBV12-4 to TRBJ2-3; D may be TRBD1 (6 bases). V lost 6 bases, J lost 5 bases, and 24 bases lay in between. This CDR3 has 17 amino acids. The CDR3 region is CASSPNMGQGWRDTQYF. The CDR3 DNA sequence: TGTGCCAGCAGCCCTAATATGGGGCAGGGGTGGAGAGATACGCAGTATTTT.

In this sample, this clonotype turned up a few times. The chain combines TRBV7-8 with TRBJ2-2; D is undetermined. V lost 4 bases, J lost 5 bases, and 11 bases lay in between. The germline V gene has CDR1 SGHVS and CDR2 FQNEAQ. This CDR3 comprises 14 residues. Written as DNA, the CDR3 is TGTGCCAGCAGCTCTCTTGCGGAGACCGGGGAGCTGTTTTTT. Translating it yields CASSSLAETGELFF.

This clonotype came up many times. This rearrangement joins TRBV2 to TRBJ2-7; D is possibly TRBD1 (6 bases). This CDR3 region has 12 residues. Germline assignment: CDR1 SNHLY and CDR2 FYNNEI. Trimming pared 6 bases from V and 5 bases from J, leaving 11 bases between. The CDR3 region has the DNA TGTGCCAGCAGGACACAGGGCCACGAGCAGTACTTC. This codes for CASRTQGHEQYF.

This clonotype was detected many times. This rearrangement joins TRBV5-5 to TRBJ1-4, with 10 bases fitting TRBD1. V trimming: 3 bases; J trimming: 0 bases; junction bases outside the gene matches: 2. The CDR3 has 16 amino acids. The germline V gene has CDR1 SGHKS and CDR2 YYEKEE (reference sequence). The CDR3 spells CASSWDRGATNEKLFF. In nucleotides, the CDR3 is TGTGCCAGCAGCTGGGACAGGGGCGCAACTAATGAAAAACTGTTTTTT.

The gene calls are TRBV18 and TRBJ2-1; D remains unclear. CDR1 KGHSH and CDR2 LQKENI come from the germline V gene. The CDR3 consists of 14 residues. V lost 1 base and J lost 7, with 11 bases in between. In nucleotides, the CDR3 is TGTGCCAGCTCACCACGGGTTTTTAGGAATGAGCAGTTCTTC. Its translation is CASSPRVFRNEQFF.

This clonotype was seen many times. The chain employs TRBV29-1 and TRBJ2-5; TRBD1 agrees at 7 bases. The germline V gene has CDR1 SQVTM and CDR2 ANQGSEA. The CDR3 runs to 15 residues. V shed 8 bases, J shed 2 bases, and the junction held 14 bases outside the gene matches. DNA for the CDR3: TGCAGCTCCAGAGGGGGCGGCCACGCACAAGAGACCCAGTACTTC. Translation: CSSRGGGHAQETQYF.